Listed below are T cell receptor beta chains from one sample, sequenced in a study of blood T cell repertoires in COVID-19. The method was immunoSEQ multiplex PCR; TCRdb's version includes in-frame clones alone and lacks a portion of them. Among under 250,000 clones listed, 80% were seen once. Sequencing used peripheral blood. These receptor sequences come from a woman in her seventies with acute or convalescent COVID-19. CDR3s include the opening cysteine and the closing phenylalanine or tryptophan. Each record gives: D gene, V gene, J gene, CDR3 length, clone size, CDR3 DNA, CDR3 protein. D genes are given only for firm matches. Where a row states a size, it is once, few, many or the class of an expanded clone; other rows omit it.

d_gene: .; v_gene: TRBV21-1; j_gene: TRBJ2-2; len: 14; abundance: few; CDR3nt: TGTGCCAGCGGAGGACAGGGGAACACCGGGGAGCTGTTTTTT; CDR3aa: CASGGQGNTGELFF
d_gene: .; v_gene: TRBV5-6; j_gene: TRBJ2-7; len: 13; abundance: .; CDR3nt: TGTGCCAGCAGCTCACAGGTATCCTACGAGCAGTACTTC; CDR3aa: CASSSQVSYEQYF
d_gene: TRBD2; v_gene: TRBV14; j_gene: TRBJ2-2; len: 15; abundance: .; CDR3nt: TGTGCCAGCAGCCCGGGACTACCTTACACCGGGGAGCTGTTTTTT; CDR3aa: CASSPGLPYTGELFF
d_gene: .; v_gene: TRBV10-3; j_gene: TRBJ1-3; len: 15; abundance: few; CDR3nt: TGTGCCATCAGTGAGTATGGAGGGCAGTCCTCGACCATATATTTT; CDR3aa: CAISEYGGQSSTIYF
d_gene: .; v_gene: TRBV11-2; j_gene: TRBJ2-2; len: 15; abundance: .; CDR3nt: TGTGCCAGCAGCCGATTGGTGGGGGCCGGACGGGAGCTGTTTTTT; CDR3aa: CASSRLVGAGRELFF
d_gene: .; v_gene: TRBV11-2; j_gene: TRBJ2-3; len: 14; abundance: .; CDR3nt: TGTGCCAGCAGCTTATATCGTAGCACAGATACGCAGTATTTT; CDR3aa: CASSLYRSTDTQYF
d_gene: TRBD2; v_gene: TRBV6-5; j_gene: TRBJ2-3; len: 14; abundance: .; CDR3nt: TGTGCCAGCAGGATTACTAGCGGCACAGATACGCAGTATTTT; CDR3aa: CASRITSGTDTQYF
d_gene: TRBD2; v_gene: TRBV30; j_gene: TRBJ2-7; len: 17; abundance: .; CDR3nt: TGTGCCTGGGGACAGGGGCGCGGAGTACTAGCGGGAGCCGAGCAGTACTTC; CDR3aa: CAWGQGRGVLAGAEQYF
d_gene: TRBD2; v_gene: TRBV9; j_gene: TRBJ2-3; len: 17; abundance: .; CDR3nt: TGTGCCAGCAGCGGGCTAGCGGGAGGATCTAGCACAGATACGCAGTATTTT; CDR3aa: CASSGLAGGSSTDTQYF
d_gene: TRBD1; v_gene: TRBV2; j_gene: TRBJ1-2; len: 13; abundance: .; CDR3nt: TGTGCCAGCAGTGGACAGGGGGCGGGCGGCTACACCTTC; CDR3aa: CASSGQGAGGYTF
d_gene: TRBD2; v_gene: TRBV7-2; j_gene: TRBJ2-5; len: 15; abundance: .; CDR3nt: TGTGCCAGCAGCTCCTTAGCGGGAGTTCTAGAGACCCAGTACTTC; CDR3aa: CASSSLAGVLETQYF
d_gene: .; v_gene: TRBV28; j_gene: TRBJ1-1; len: 14; abundance: .; CDR3nt: TGTGCCAGCAGTCGAGAGGGACTTGTCCCTGAAGCTTTCTTT; CDR3aa: CASSREGLVPEAFF
d_gene: .; v_gene: TRBV28; j_gene: TRBJ1-5; len: 15; abundance: .; CDR3nt: TGTGCCAGCAGTTCCGATAAGGGGTACAATCAGCCCCAGCATTTT; CDR3aa: CASSSDKGYNQPQHF
d_gene: TRBD1; v_gene: TRBV9; j_gene: TRBJ1-1; len: 14; abundance: few; CDR3nt: TGTGCCAGCAGCACCGACACAGGGGGCACTGAAGCTTTCTTT; CDR3aa: CASSTDTGGTEAFF
d_gene: .; v_gene: TRBV5-1; j_gene: TRBJ1-1; len: 15; abundance: .; CDR3nt: TGCGCCAGCAGCTCGGCAGGAAATTCTAACACTGAAGCTTTCTTT; CDR3aa: CASSSAGNSNTEAFF
d_gene: TRBD2; v_gene: TRBV28; j_gene: TRBJ2-4; len: 14; abundance: .; CDR3nt: TGTGCCAGCAGGCGGACTAGCGGGACAGACATTCAGTACTTC; CDR3aa: CASRRTSGTDIQYF
d_gene: TRBD2; v_gene: TRBV6-1; j_gene: TRBJ2-7; len: 15; abundance: .; CDR3nt: TGTGCCAGCAGTGAATTAGCGGGATCGCTTTACGAGCAGTACTTC; CDR3aa: CASSELAGSLYEQYF
d_gene: .; v_gene: TRBV6-1; j_gene: TRBJ1-2; len: 14; abundance: .; CDR3nt: TGTGCCAGCAGTGAAACCGGACAGCGAATGCTCTACACCTTC; CDR3aa: CASSETGQRMLYTF
d_gene: .; v_gene: TRBV6-2/TRBV6-3; j_gene: TRBJ2-7; len: 17; abundance: .; CDR3nt: TGTGCCAGCAGTTACTACGGGGTGAGTCCCTTCTACTACGAGCAGTACTTC; CDR3aa: CASSYYGVSPFYYEQYF
d_gene: TRBD2; v_gene: TRBV24-1; j_gene: TRBJ2-3; len: 17; abundance: .; CDR3nt: TGTGCCACCAGTGATTGGGGGGGACGCCTAAGCACAGATACGCAGTATTTT; CDR3aa: CATSDWGGRLSTDTQYF
d_gene: TRBD2; v_gene: TRBV29-1; j_gene: TRBJ2-3; len: 14; abundance: .; CDR3nt: TGCAGCGTAGCACTAGCGGGGGGCACAGATACGCAGTATTTT; CDR3aa: CSVALAGGTDTQYF
d_gene: .; v_gene: TRBV24-1; j_gene: TRBJ2-7; len: 13; abundance: .; CDR3nt: TGTGCCACCAGTGATTCCGGGAGCTACGAGCAGTACTTC; CDR3aa: CATSDSGSYEQYF
d_gene: .; v_gene: TRBV2; j_gene: TRBJ2-1; len: 15; abundance: .; CDR3nt: TGTGCCAGCAGTGCAGCGCCTGGCCCCTACAATGAGCAGTTCTTC; CDR3aa: CASSAAPGPYNEQFF
d_gene: .; v_gene: TRBV18; j_gene: TRBJ2-5; len: 11; abundance: few; CDR3nt: TGTGCCAGCTCAGACTGGCAGACCCAGTACTTC; CDR3aa: CASSDWQTQYF
d_gene: .; v_gene: TRBV12-3/TRBV12-4; j_gene: TRBJ2-1; len: 12; abundance: .; CDR3nt: TGTGCCAGCAGTTTAGAGCCAAATGAGCAGTTCTTC; CDR3aa: CASSLEPNEQFF
d_gene: TRBD1; v_gene: TRBV7-9; j_gene: TRBJ1-1; len: 15; abundance: .; CDR3nt: TGTGCCACCCCAGAACCAGGGGGCCTGAACACTGAAGCTTTCTTT; CDR3aa: CATPEPGGLNTEAFF
d_gene: .; v_gene: TRBV19; j_gene: TRBJ2-7; len: 14; abundance: few; CDR3nt: TGTGCCAGTAGTATGGGACTGCGGAGCTACGAGCAGTACTTC; CDR3aa: CASSMGLRSYEQYF
d_gene: TRBD2; v_gene: TRBV10-3; j_gene: TRBJ2-7; len: 18; abundance: .; CDR3nt: TGTGCCATCAGTACAACCAGATGGGCTAGCGGGCCCTCCTACGAGCAGTACTTC; CDR3aa: CAISTTRWASGPSYEQYF
d_gene: .; v_gene: TRBV7-6; j_gene: TRBJ2-2; len: 16; abundance: .; CDR3nt: TGTGCCAGCAGCCCCGGCAGGACATCGAACACCGGGGAGCTGTTTTTT; CDR3aa: CASSPGRTSNTGELFF
d_gene: TRBD2; v_gene: TRBV18; j_gene: TRBJ2-7; len: 16; abundance: few; CDR3nt: TGTGCCAGCTCACCCCGGACTAGCAGTAGCTCCTACGAGCAGTACTTC; CDR3aa: CASSPRTSSSSYEQYF
d_gene: .; v_gene: TRBV7-2; j_gene: TRBJ1-1; len: 13; abundance: few; CDR3nt: TGTGCCAGCAGCGTCCAGGAGAACACTGAAGCTTTCTTT; CDR3aa: CASSVQENTEAFF
d_gene: TRBD2; v_gene: TRBV2; j_gene: TRBJ2-1; len: 15; abundance: once; CDR3nt: TGTGCCAGCAATCGACTAGCGGGAGCATTCAATGAGCAGTTCTTC; CDR3aa: CASNRLAGAFNEQFF
d_gene: TRBD1; v_gene: TRBV19; j_gene: TRBJ2-2; len: 15; abundance: .; CDR3nt: TGTGCCAGTAGCTGGGGACAGGGGTATCCCGGGGAGCTGTTTTTT; CDR3aa: CASSWGQGYPGELFF
d_gene: .; v_gene: TRBV29-1; j_gene: TRBJ1-1; len: 13; abundance: .; CDR3nt: TGCAGCGCGGGGGGGGCCTTGAACACTGAAGCTTTCTTT; CDR3aa: CSAGGALNTEAFF
d_gene: .; v_gene: TRBV6-2/TRBV6-3; j_gene: TRBJ2-7; len: 11; abundance: .; CDR3nt: TGTGCCAGCAGCACGGGCTACGAGCAGTACTTC; CDR3aa: CASSTGYEQYF
d_gene: TRBD1; v_gene: TRBV7-9; j_gene: TRBJ1-2; len: 14; abundance: .; CDR3nt: TGTGCCAGCAGCCCGGGACAGGGGGTTGATGGCTACACCTTC; CDR3aa: CASSPGQGVDGYTF
d_gene: TRBD2; v_gene: TRBV15; j_gene: TRBJ2-3; len: 13; abundance: .; CDR3nt: TGTGCCACCAGCGGCCAGTATAGCGGGACCTCGTATTTT; CDR3aa: CATSGQYSGTSYF
d_gene: TRBD2; v_gene: TRBV7-2; j_gene: TRBJ2-5; len: 17; abundance: .; CDR3nt: TGTGCCAGCAGCTTAGGTTGGGCTAGCGGGAGGAAAGAGACCCAGTACTTC; CDR3aa: CASSLGWASGRKETQYF
d_gene: .; v_gene: TRBV5-1; j_gene: TRBJ2-7; len: 14; abundance: .; CDR3nt: TGCGCCAGCAGCTTGTTGACAGTAGATCCCGAGCAGTACTTC; CDR3aa: CASSLLTVDPEQYF
d_gene: TRBD2; v_gene: TRBV27; j_gene: TRBJ2-1; len: 14; abundance: .; CDR3nt: TGTGCCAGCAGTGTAGTAGCGGGCAGCAATGAGCAGTTCTTC; CDR3aa: CASSVVAGSNEQFF
d_gene: TRBD1; v_gene: TRBV19; j_gene: TRBJ1-2; len: 17; abundance: .; CDR3nt: TGTGCCAGTAGTACCTGGACAGGGGGCAGTGTTAACTATGGCTACACCTTC; CDR3aa: CASSTWTGGSVNYGYTF
d_gene: TRBD1; v_gene: TRBV7-2; j_gene: TRBJ2-5; len: 15; abundance: few; CDR3nt: TGTGCCAGCAGCCCACCCCCGGGACAGGGGGAGACCCAGTACTTC; CDR3aa: CASSPPPGQGETQYF
d_gene: TRBD1; v_gene: TRBV28; j_gene: TRBJ2-7; len: 11; abundance: .; CDR3nt: TGTGCCAGTAGACAGGGCAACGAGCAGTACTTC; CDR3aa: CASRQGNEQYF
d_gene: .; v_gene: TRBV28; j_gene: TRBJ2-1; len: 11; abundance: .; CDR3nt: TGTGCCAGCAGTTTCAACAATGAGCAGTTCTTC; CDR3aa: CASSFNNEQFF
d_gene: TRBD1; v_gene: TRBV3-1/TRBV3-2; j_gene: TRBJ1-5; len: 17; abundance: .; CDR3nt: TGTGCCAGCAGTCCCTCTAGCAGGGGGTATAGCAATCAGCCCCAGCATTTT; CDR3aa: CASSPSSRGYSNQPQHF